Listed below are T cell receptor beta chains from one sample, sequenced in a study of technical replicates of blood from a few donors. Data came from immunoSEQ multiplex PCR; TCRdb stores just in-frame clones and leaves some out. The sample includes over 50,000 clones, around 87% seen only once; the top ten take around 5.3%. The sequenced sample consisted of PBMCs. These receptors all stem from a human donor in good health. Some clones in this sample may be carry-over from other donors' samples. The CDR3 runs from the conserved cysteine through the conserved F or W. The D gene is left open where the match is weak. Clone size is stated in some rows and not others, as once, few, many or a class when expanded.

D gene: .
clone size: once
V gene: TRBV10-3
J gene: TRBJ2-7
CDR3 protein: CAISESGGSYEQYF
CDR3 DNA: TGTGCCATCAGTGAGTCTGGCGGCTCCTACGAGCAGTACTTC

D gene: .
clone size: once
V gene: TRBV7-3
J gene: TRBJ1-1
CDR3 protein: CASREGQNTEAFF
CDR3 DNA: TGTGCCAGCAGAGAGGGACAGAACACTGAAGCTTTCTTT

D gene: TRBD1
clone size: .
V gene: TRBV5-1
J gene: TRBJ2-7
CDR3 protein: CASSERTGGWEQYF
CDR3 DNA: TGCGCCAGCAGCGAACGGACAGGGGGCTGGGAGCAGTACTTC

D gene: .
clone size: few
V gene: TRBV7-2
J gene: TRBJ2-7
CDR3 protein: CASSSATGVYEQYF
CDR3 DNA: TGTGCCAGCAGTTCAGCTACAGGAGTCTACGAGCAGTACTTC

D gene: .
clone size: .
V gene: TRBV12-1
J gene: TRBJ2-5
CDR3 protein: CASSFVDSKETQYF
CDR3 DNA: TGTGCCAGCAGCTTTGTGGACAGCAAGGAGACCCAGTACTTC

D gene: TRBD1
clone size: .
V gene: TRBV5-6
J gene: TRBJ1-3
CDR3 protein: CASSSRTGLSGNTIYF
CDR3 DNA: TGTGCCAGCAGCTCCCGGACAGGACTCTCTGGAAACACCATATATTTT

D gene: TRBD2
clone size: .
V gene: TRBV6-5
J gene: TRBJ2-1
CDR3 protein: CASHSGGGYRFF
CDR3 DNA: TGTGCCAGCCACTCGGGGGGAGGATACCGGTTCTTC

D gene: .
clone size: .
V gene: TRBV4-3
J gene: TRBJ2-7
CDR3 protein: CASSQDPGSYEQYF
CDR3 DNA: TGCGCCAGCAGCCAAGATCCGGGATCCTACGAGCAGTACTTC

D gene: TRBD1
clone size: .
V gene: TRBV19
J gene: TRBJ2-7
CDR3 protein: CASSIVGGLGTGSDEQYF
CDR3 DNA: TGTGCCAGTAGTATAGTAGGTGGGTTAGGGACAGGGTCCGACGAGCAGTACTTC

D gene: TRBD2
clone size: once
V gene: TRBV13
J gene: TRBJ2-3
CDR3 protein: CASSPFSGSGDTQYF
CDR3 DNA: TGTGCCAGCAGCCCCTTTAGCGGGAGTGGAGATACGCAGTATTTT

D gene: .
clone size: .
V gene: TRBV5-4
J gene: TRBJ2-1
CDR3 protein: CASSGLGEDEQFF
CDR3 DNA: TGTGCCAGCAGCGGCTTAGGGGAGGATGAGCAGTTCTTC

D gene: .
clone size: .
V gene: TRBV13
J gene: TRBJ1-1
CDR3 protein: CASSLYRGTEAFF
CDR3 DNA: TGTGCCAGCAGTTTATACCGAGGGACTGAAGCTTTCTTT

D gene: .
clone size: .
V gene: TRBV5-1
J gene: TRBJ2-2
CDR3 protein: CASSFTGVATGELFF
CDR3 DNA: TGCGCCAGCAGCTTTACCGGGGTCGCCACCGGGGAGCTGTTTTTT

D gene: .
clone size: .
V gene: TRBV27
J gene: TRBJ1-5
CDR3 protein: CASSPYLGVDQPQHF
CDR3 DNA: TGTGCCAGCAGTCCCTACCTCGGTGTAGATCAGCCCCAGCATTTT

D gene: .
clone size: .
V gene: TRBV15
J gene: TRBJ2-7
CDR3 protein: CATSRARGGQYEQYF
CDR3 DNA: TGTGCCACCAGCAGAGCCCGTGGCGGCCAGTACGAGCAGTACTTC

D gene: TRBD2
clone size: .
V gene: TRBV5-4
J gene: TRBJ2-5
CDR3 protein: CASSTPGLAEETQYF
CDR3 DNA: TGTGCCAGCAGCACCCCGGGACTAGCGGAAGAGACCCAGTACTTC

D gene: .
clone size: .
V gene: TRBV5-1
J gene: TRBJ2-7
CDR3 protein: CASSFRGVVVGYEQYF
CDR3 DNA: TGCGCCAGCAGCTTCAGGGGTGTCGTTGTAGGCTACGAGCAGTACTTC

D gene: .
clone size: once
V gene: TRBV4-3
J gene: TRBJ2-1
CDR3 protein: CASSQGGRASSYNEQFF
CDR3 DNA: TGCGCCAGCAGCCAAGGGGGCCGGGCGAGCTCCTACAATGAGCAGTTCTTC

D gene: .
clone size: .
V gene: TRBV4-2
J gene: TRBJ2-5
CDR3 protein: CASSLGLNDGTQYF
CDR3 DNA: TGTGCCAGCAGCCTCGGGTTAAATGATGGGACCCAGTACTTC

D gene: .
clone size: .
V gene: TRBV4-3
J gene: TRBJ2-1
CDR3 protein: CASSQGRDIYNEQFF
CDR3 DNA: TGCGCCAGCAGCCAAGGACGGGACATATACAATGAGCAGTTCTTC

D gene: .
clone size: .
V gene: TRBV7-2
J gene: TRBJ2-7
CDR3 protein: CASSLAQGRLHEQYF
CDR3 DNA: TGTGCCAGCAGCTTAGCGCAGGGCAGGCTCCACGAGCAGTACTTC

D gene: TRBD1
clone size: once
V gene: TRBV19
J gene: TRBJ1-2
CDR3 protein: CASSPRDRDSYGYTF
CDR3 DNA: TGTGCCAGTAGTCCCCGGGACAGGGATAGCTATGGCTACACCTTC

D gene: TRBD1
clone size: .
V gene: TRBV4-3
J gene: TRBJ1-2
CDR3 protein: CASSQGGLGRGRKGYTF
CDR3 DNA: TGCGCCAGCAGCCAAGGGGGCCTCGGCAGGGGGCGAAAGGGCTACACCTTC

D gene: .
clone size: .
V gene: TRBV6-4
J gene: TRBJ2-7
CDR3 protein: CASSESGPYEQYF
CDR3 DNA: TGTGCCAGCAGTGAGAGCGGTCCCTACGAGCAGTACTTC

D gene: .
clone size: few
V gene: TRBV7-2
J gene: TRBJ2-7
CDR3 protein: CASSKDFTYEQYF
CDR3 DNA: TGTGCCAGCAGCAAAGACTTCACCTACGAGCAGTACTTC

D gene: TRBD1
clone size: .
V gene: TRBV19
J gene: TRBJ1-1
CDR3 protein: CASSRDRVNTEAFF
CDR3 DNA: TGTGCCAGTAGTCGGGACAGGGTGAACACTGAAGCTTTCTTT

D gene: TRBD2
clone size: .
V gene: TRBV5-6
J gene: TRBJ2-1
CDR3 protein: CASTTPERRSGREFF
CDR3 DNA: TGTGCCAGCACGACTCCGGAGAGAAGGAGCGGGAGAGAGTTCTTC